This is a list of T cell receptor beta chains from one sample in a study of beta chain features in type 1 diabetes. TCRdb's copy holds only in-frame clones and misses some; the assay was immunoSEQ multiplex PCR. The sample shows nearly 250,000 clones, about 71% of them seen only once. Sequenced input: naive CD4+ T cells from blood. The receptors were sampled from a man younger than 40 in good health. The CDR3 runs from the conserved cysteine through the conserved F or W. D genes are given only for firm matches. A row's size may be missing; if present it is once, few, many or a size class.

D gene	J gene	V gene	clone size	CDR3 DNA	CDR3 protein
TRBD1	TRBJ1-2	TRBV30	.	TGTGCCTGGAGGCCTACACCGGGACAGGTCCGTAACGGCTACACCTTC	CAWRPTPGQVRNGYTF
.	TRBJ1-2	TRBV7-9	few	TGTGCCAGCAGCTTAGGAGAATATGGCTACACCTTC	CASSLGEYGYTF
TRBD1	TRBJ1-2	TRBV7-8	.	TGTGCCAGCAGCTTAGGATACAGGGGGCCTACAGGTGGCTACACCTTC	CASSLGYRGPTGGYTF
.	TRBJ2-7	TRBV29-1	once	TGCAGCGTACGGGGGCTCCGGGGCGAGGCCGAGCAGTACTTC	CSVRGLRGEAEQYF
.	TRBJ1-1	TRBV29-1	few	TGCAGCGCTCTGCAGGGCGGGACTGAAGCTTTCTTT	CSALQGGTEAFF
.	TRBJ2-7	TRBV29-1	.	TGCAGCGTTGCGTTACAGGGAAACGGGATTCACGAGCAGTACTTC	CSVALQGNGIHEQYF
.	TRBJ1-2	TRBV5-1	.	TGCGCCAGCAGCCTCGGGGCAGTCGGAGATGGCTACACCTTC	CASSLGAVGDGYTF
.	TRBJ2-5	TRBV14	.	TGTGCCAGCAGCAGAAAGGACTGGTACCAAGAGACCCAGTACTTC	CASSRKDWYQETQYF
.	TRBJ2-7	TRBV2	.	TGTGCCAGCAGTGAGCAGGTGCGTCACGAGCAGTACTTC	CASSEQVRHEQYF
.	TRBJ2-3	TRBV29-1	few	TGCAGCGCCGAGGAGGGCCGGGCGACAGATACGCAGTATTTT	CSAEEGRATDTQYF
TRBD2	TRBJ2-5	TRBV30	once	TGTGCCTGGAGTCTAGCGGGAGGGATCCAAGAGACCCAGTACTTC	CAWSLAGGIQETQYF
TRBD1	TRBJ2-2	TRBV19	few	TGTGCCAGTAGTATAGCGGACAGGGCGAACACCGGGGAGCTGTTTTTT	CASSIADRANTGELFF
.	TRBJ2-5	TRBV2	.	TGTGCCAGCAGTGTAGAGGACTTCCAAGAGACCCAGTACTTC	CASSVEDFQETQYF
TRBD1	TRBJ1-2	TRBV30	few	TGTGCCTGGAACTTAGACAGGGAAGGCTACACCTTC	CAWNLDREGYTF
.	TRBJ2-5	TRBV30	.	TGTGCCGGGAGTGTGGGGCAAGAGACCCAGTACTTC	CAGSVGQETQYF
.	TRBJ2-1	TRBV30	few	TGTGCCTGGAGTATAATGAATGAGCAGTTCTTC	CAWSIMNEQFF
.	TRBJ2-2	TRBV30	few	TGTGCTGCAGGAATCGCGAACACCGGGGAGCTGTTTTTT	CAAGIANTGELFF